This T cell receptor (beta chain) was recovered during a study of cytomegalovirus exposure and HLA in healthy donors. Study-level findings and limits: Across donors, presence/absence analyses took sequencing depth to be roughly uniform. About 87% or about 30% of the time was how often most TCR beta V segments were productive, according to an earlier analysis.

It was with 60 Vbeta and 13 Jbeta primers that the PCR ran. Data came from immunoSEQ multiplex PCR; TCRdb stores just in-frame clones and leaves some out. Of more than 90,000 clones listed, 60% to 85% are singletons. At sampling all donors were nominally healthy, likely with unrecorded immune exposures. In the case of this clone: As yet, its antigen is unknown.

This TCR was sampled from a man aged 45-65 years in good health and CMV-seropositive. Sequenced sample: PBMCs.

CDR3 coding DNA: TGTGCCATCAGTGGCGGACAGGGGGTGAACACTGAAGCTTTCTTT. Translation gives CAISGGQGVNTEAFF. This rearrangement joins TRBV10-3 to TRBJ1-1; 10 bases line up with TRBD1. Looked up from germline, CDR1 is ENHRY and CDR2 is SYGVKD. The CDR3 runs to 15 residues. J gave up 0 bases and V 4 bases, and 2 bases lay outside the gene matches.